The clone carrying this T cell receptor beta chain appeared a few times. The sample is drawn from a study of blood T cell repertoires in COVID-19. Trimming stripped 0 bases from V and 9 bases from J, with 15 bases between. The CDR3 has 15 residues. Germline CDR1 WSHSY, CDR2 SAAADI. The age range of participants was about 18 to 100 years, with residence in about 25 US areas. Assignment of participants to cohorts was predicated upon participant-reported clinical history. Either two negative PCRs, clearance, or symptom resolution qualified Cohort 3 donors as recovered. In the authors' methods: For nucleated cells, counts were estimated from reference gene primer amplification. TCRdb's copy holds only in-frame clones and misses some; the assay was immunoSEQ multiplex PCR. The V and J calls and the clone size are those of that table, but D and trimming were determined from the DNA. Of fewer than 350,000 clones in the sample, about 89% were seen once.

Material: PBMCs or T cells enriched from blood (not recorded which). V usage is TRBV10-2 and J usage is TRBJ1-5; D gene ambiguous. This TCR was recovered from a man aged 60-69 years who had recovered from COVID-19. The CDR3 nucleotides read TGCGCCAGCAGTGAGTCGACGACCCTGGAGGGGCCCCAGCATTTT. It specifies CASSESTTLEGPQHF.